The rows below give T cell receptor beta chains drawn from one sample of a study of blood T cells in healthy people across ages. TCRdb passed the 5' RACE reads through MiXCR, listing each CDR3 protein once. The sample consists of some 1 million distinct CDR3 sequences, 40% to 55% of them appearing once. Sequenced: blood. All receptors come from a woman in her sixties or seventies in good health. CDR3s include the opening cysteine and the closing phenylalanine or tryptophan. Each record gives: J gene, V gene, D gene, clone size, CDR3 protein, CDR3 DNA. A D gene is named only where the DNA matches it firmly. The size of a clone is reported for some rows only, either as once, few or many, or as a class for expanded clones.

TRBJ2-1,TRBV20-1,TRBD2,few,CSARDTGTSGRGEQFF,TGCAGTGCTAGAGATACCGGGACTAGCGGGAGGGGTGAGCAGTTCTTC
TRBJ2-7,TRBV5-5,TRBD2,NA,CASSFRLAGGDEQYF,TGTGCCAGCAGTTTTCGACTAGCGGGAGGTGACGAGCAGTACTTC
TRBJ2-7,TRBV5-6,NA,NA,CASSFSADDEQYF,TGTGCCAGCAGCTTCTCAGCGGACGACGAGCAGTACTTC
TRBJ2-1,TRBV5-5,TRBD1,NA,CASSPRDRNNEQFF,TGTGCCAGCAGCCCCCGGGACAGGAACAATGAGCAGTTCTTC
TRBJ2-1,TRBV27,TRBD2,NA,CASSSIPLAGGACNEQFF,TGTGCCAGCAGTTCTATCCCTTTAGCGGGAGGGGCCTGCAATGAGCAGTTCTTC
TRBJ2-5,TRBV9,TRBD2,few,CASSVGSSGRETQYF,TGTGCCAGCAGCGTTGGGTCTAGCGGGAGAGAGACCCAGTACTTC
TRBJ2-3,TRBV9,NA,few,CASSVRTGTLQTDTQYF,TGTGCCAGCAGCGTACGGACCGGGACCCTACAGACAGATACGCAGTATTTT
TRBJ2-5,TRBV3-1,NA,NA,CASSHNSIGRQETQYF,TGTGCCAGCAGCCATAATAGTATAGGGAGGCAAGAGACCCAGTACTTC
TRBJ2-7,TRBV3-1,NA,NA,CASSQGWVYEQYF,TGTGCCAGCAGCCAAGGCTGGGTCTACGAGCAGTACTTC
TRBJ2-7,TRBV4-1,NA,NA,CASSQASGYEQYF,TGCGCCAGCAGCCAAGCGTCCGGTTACGAGCAGTACTTC
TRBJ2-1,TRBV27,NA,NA,CASSLQGHQDNEQFF,TGTGCCAGCAGTTTGCAGGGCCATCAGGACAATGAGCAGTTCTTC
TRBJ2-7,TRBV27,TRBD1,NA,CASKQGANEQYF,TGTGCCAGCAAACAGGGGGCGAACGAGCAGTACTTC
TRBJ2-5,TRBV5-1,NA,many,CASSLGSGGETQYF,TGTGCCAGCAGCTTAGGGTCTGGTGGGGAGACCCAGTACTTC
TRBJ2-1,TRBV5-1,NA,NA,CASRTVTSPHEQFF,TGCGCCAGCCGAACCGTGACTAGTCCCCATGAGCAGTTCTTC
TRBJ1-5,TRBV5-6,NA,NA,CASSSREAGNQPQHF,TGTGCCAGCAGCTCGAGGGAGGCCGGCAATCAGCCCCAGCATTTT
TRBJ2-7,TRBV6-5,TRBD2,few,CASRLGSGRWSEQYF,TGTGCCAGCAGGCTAGGAAGCGGGAGATGGTCCGAGCAGTACTTC
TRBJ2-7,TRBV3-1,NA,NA,CASSQPIPGEQYF,TGTGCCAGCAGCCAACCAATTCCCGGGGAGCAGTACTTC
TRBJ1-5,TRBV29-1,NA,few,CSVTDGTGPQHF,TGCAGCGTGACGGACGGGACGGGGCCCCAGCATTTT
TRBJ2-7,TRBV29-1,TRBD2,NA,CSVSTSGRKYEQYF,TGCAGCGTTTCAACTAGCGGGAGAAAATACGAGCAGTACTTC
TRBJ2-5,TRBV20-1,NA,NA,CSAIDSAGAQYF,TGCAGTGCTATAGACTCCGCCGGGGCCCAGTACTTC
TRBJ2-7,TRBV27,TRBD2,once,CASSFELADSYEQYF,TGTGCCAGCAGTTTTGAACTAGCGGACTCCTACGAGCAGTACTTC
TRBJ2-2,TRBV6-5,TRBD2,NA,CASTERGSTGELFF,TGTGCCAGCACTGAGCGGGGGAGCACCGGGGAGCTGTTTTTT
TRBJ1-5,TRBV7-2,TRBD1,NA,CASSLIQGASNQPQHF,TGTGCCAGCAGCCTAATACAGGGGGCAAGCAATCAGCCCCAGCATTTT
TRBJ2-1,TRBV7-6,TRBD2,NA,CASSSNPTSRKEQFF,TGTGCCAGCAGCTCTAACCCGACTAGCCGCAAGGAGCAGTTCTTC
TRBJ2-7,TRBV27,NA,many,CASSFRGSEQYF,TGTGCCAGCAGTTTTCGGGGCAGCGAGCAGTACTTC
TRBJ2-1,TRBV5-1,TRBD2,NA,CASSAAPGLAGVDEQFF,TGCGCCAGCAGCGCAGCTCCGGGACTAGCGGGAGTCGATGAGCAGTTCTTC
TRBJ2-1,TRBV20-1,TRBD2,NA,CSAGRGGGNEQFF,TGCAGTGCTGGCCGGGGGGGTGGGAATGAGCAGTTCTTC
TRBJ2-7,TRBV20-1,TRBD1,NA,CSATGTGDSYEQYF,TGCAGTGCTACCGGGACAGGGGATTCCTACGAGCAGTACTTC
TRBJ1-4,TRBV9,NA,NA,CASSTRTGATNEKLFF,TGTGCCAGCAGCACCCGGACCGGGGCCACTAATGAAAAACTGTTTTTT
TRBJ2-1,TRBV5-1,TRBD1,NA,CASSRDRNNEQFF,TGCGCCAGCAGCCGGGACAGGAACAATGAGCAGTTCTTC
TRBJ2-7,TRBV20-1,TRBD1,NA,CSAKPLLRDRVNEQYF,TGCAGTGCTAAACCTCTCCTCCGGGACAGGGTCAATGAGCAGTACTTC
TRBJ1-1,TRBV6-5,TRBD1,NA,CASRNGGQPNTEAFF,TGTGCCAGCAGAAATGGGGGACAGCCAAACACTGAAGCTTTCTTT
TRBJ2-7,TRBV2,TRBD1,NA,CARGTGGNEQYF,TGTGCCAGAGGGACAGGGGGCAACGAGCAGTACTTC
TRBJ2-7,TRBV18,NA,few,CASSPDRTSYEQYF,TGTGCCAGCTCACCCGACAGGACCTCCTACGAGCAGTACTTC
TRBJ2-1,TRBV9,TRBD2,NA,CASSGTSVPGDEQFF,TGTGCCAGCAGCGGGACTAGCGTACCCGGCGATGAGCAGTTCTTC
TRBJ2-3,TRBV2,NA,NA,CASSESAYTDTQYF,TGTGCCAGCAGTGAATCGGCGTACACAGATACGCAGTATTTT
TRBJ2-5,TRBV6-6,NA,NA,CASRGGLAETQYF,TGTGCCAGCCGAGGGGGGTTGGCAGAGACCCAGTACTTC
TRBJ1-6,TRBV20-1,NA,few,CSARETTALSPLHF,TGCAGTGCTAGAGAGACGACAGCCTTGTCACCCCTCCACTTT
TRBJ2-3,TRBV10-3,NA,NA,CAISEDRPDTQYF,TGTGCCATCAGTGAAGACAGACCAGATACGCAGTATTTT
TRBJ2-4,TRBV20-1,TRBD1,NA,CSARAGTGKNIQYF,TGCAGTGCTAGGGCCGGGACAGGGAAAAACATTCAGTACTTC
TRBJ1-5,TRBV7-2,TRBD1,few,CASSLWTGENQPQHF,TGTGCCAGCAGCTTATGGACAGGGGAGAATCAGCCCCAGCATTTT